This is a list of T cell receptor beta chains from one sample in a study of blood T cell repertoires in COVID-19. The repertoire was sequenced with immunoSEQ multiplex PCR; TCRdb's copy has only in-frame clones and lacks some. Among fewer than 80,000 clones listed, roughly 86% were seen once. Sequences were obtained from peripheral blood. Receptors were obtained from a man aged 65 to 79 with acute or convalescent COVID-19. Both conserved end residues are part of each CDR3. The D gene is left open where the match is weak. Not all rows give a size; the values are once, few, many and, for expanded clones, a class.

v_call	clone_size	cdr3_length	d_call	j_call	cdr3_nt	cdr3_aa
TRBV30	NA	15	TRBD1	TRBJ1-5	TGTGCCTGGAGTAGGGGACAGGGTATCCGCCAGCCCCAGCATTTT	CAWSRGQGIRQPQHF
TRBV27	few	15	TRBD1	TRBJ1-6	TGTGCCAGCGGAATCCGGACAGGCATGGGTTCACCCCTCCACTTT	CASGIRTGMGSPLHF
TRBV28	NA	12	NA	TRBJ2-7	TGTGCCAGCACCACTGGTTCCCTCGAGCAGTACTTC	CASTTGSLEQYF
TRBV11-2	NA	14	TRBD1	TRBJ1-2	TGTGCCAGCAGCCACATAGGGACAGCTTATGGCTACACCTTC	CASSHIGTAYGYTF
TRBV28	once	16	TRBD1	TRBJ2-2	TGTGCCAGCAGAGGACAGGGGGCGACGAACACCGGGGAGCTGTTTTTT	CASRGQGATNTGELFF
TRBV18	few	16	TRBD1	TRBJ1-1	TGTGCCAGCTCACCTAACTGGTGGACAGGGAGCACTGAAGCTTTCTTT	CASSPNWWTGSTEAFF
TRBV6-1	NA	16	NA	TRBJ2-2	TGTGCCAGCAGTGAAGCGGGAGGCGGAGGCACCGGGGAGCTGTTTTTT	CASSEAGGGGTGELFF
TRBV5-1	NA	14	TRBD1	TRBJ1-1	TGCGCCAGCAGCACCCCGACAGGGGGCACTGAAGCTTTCTTT	CASSTPTGGTEAFF
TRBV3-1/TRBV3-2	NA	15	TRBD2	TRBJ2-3	TGTGCCAGCAGCCTAGCCCAGCGGGAGGGGGATACGCAGTATTTT	CASSLAQREGDTQYF
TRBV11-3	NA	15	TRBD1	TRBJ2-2	TGTGCCAGCAGCCGGGGACAGGAGGTGAACGGGGAGCTGTTTTTT	CASSRGQEVNGELFF
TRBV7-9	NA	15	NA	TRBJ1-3	TGTGCCAGCAGCTTTCAGGGGACCTCTGGAAACACCATATATTTT	CASSFQGTSGNTIYF
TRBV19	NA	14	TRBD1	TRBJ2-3	TGTGCCAGTAGCGGACAGGGTGGCACAGATACGCAGTATTTT	CASSGQGGTDTQYF
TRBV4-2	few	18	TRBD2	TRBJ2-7	TGTGCCAGCAGCCTATTGACTTCGGTAATAGCGGGGTCCTACGAGCAGTACTTC	CASSLLTSVIAGSYEQYF
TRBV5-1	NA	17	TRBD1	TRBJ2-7	TGCGCCAGCAGCTTAGGAGGACAGGGGGGCCGCTCCTACGAGCAGTACTTC	CASSLGGQGGRSYEQYF
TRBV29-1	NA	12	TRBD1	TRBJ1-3	TGCAGCGTCGACAGGGGCGGAAACACCATATATTTT	CSVDRGGNTIYF
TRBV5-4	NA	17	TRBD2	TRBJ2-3	TGTGCCAGCAGCGCCGGACTAGCGGGGGTTAGCACAGATACGCAGTATTTT	CASSAGLAGVSTDTQYF
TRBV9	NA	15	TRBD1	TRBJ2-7	TGTGCCAGCAGCGCTCGACAGGGGGCTGGCGACGAGCAGTACTTC	CASSARQGAGDEQYF
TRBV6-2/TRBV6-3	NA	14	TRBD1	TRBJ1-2	TGTGCCAGCAGCGATAACAGGGGGAAGTACGGCTACACCTTC	CASSDNRGKYGYTF
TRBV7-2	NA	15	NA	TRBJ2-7	TGTGCCAGCAGCTTAGCAACCGGGACACCCTACGAGCAGTACTTC	CASSLATGTPYEQYF
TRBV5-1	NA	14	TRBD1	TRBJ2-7	TGCGCCAGCAGCTTTGGACAGGGTCCCTACGAGCAGTACTTC	CASSFGQGPYEQYF
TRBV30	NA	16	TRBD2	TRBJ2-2	TGTGCCTGGAGAGACCTAGCGGGGGCCCTCACCGGGGAGCTGTTTTTT	CAWRDLAGALTGELFF
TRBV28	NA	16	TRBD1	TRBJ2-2	TGTGCCAGCAGTTTATTAGGTCAGGGGGCGATCGGGGAGCTGTTTTTT	CASSLLGQGAIGELFF
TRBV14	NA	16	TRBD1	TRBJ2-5	TGTGCCAGCAGCCAGCGACAGGGCCAGTCTTGGGAGACCCAGTACTTC	CASSQRQGQSWETQYF
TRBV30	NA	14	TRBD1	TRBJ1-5	TGTGCCTGGAGTGTAGGGACAGGGAATCAGCCCCAGCATTTT	CAWSVGTGNQPQHF